This T cell receptor (beta chain) is from a study of cytomegalovirus exposure and HLA in healthy donors. Looking at the study overall: From HLA-typed donors, an early data release held about 92 million unique TCRs.

It was with 60 Vbeta and 13 Jbeta primers that the PCR ran. This table comes from immunoSEQ multiplex PCR, and its TCRdb copy is limited to in-frame clones, with some not included. The sample contains about 110,000 clones, under 90% of which appear only once. After removal of 2 bases from V and 5 bases from J, the junction contained 10 bases not matched to a gene. The germline V gene encodes CDR1 KGHSH and CDR2 LQKENI. This CDR3 has 18 residues. Study results and caveats: Association of a missense DCLRE1C variant with TCR beta V- and J-gene trimming was reported in a later analysis. Sequencing artifact likely explains a cluster of highly shared sequence variants.

In regard to this clone: No antigen is known for it.

The sequencing sample was made of PBMCs. The chain employs TRBV18 and TRBJ2-1; TRBD2 matches at 12 bases. The clonotype was recovered from a woman younger than 30 in good health and CMV-seronegative. The CDR3 DNA reads TGTGCCAGCTCACCATTCCCTAGCGGGGGGGCCATCGACAATGAGCAGTTCTTC. This translates into CASSPFPSGGAIDNEQFF.